This T cell receptor beta chain is from a study of blood T cell repertoires in COVID-19. The ends lost 4 bases at V and 5 bases at J; junction bases unmatched: 9. Germline CDR1 reads GTSNPN; CDR2 reads SVGIG (reference sequence). The CDR3 contains 15 residues. Methods used by the authors: Cell counts per sample came from amplifying reference gene primers. The table came from immunoSEQ multiplex PCR; TCRdb's copy has only in-frame clones and leaves some out. V and J calls and clone size are given by that table; D and trimming were obtained from the DNA. The table has fewer than 500,000 clones, approximately 89% seen once. Assignments of participants to cohorts depended upon their own reported clinical history.

The chain couples TRBV30 to TRBJ1-4; 8 bases fit TRBD1. The TCR comes from a man in his thirties or forties who had recovered from COVID-19. Sequencing was carried out using PBMCs or T cells enriched from blood (not recorded which). The CDR3: CAWTSGTGQNEKLFF. For the CDR3, the DNA is TGTGCCTGGACTAGCGGGACAGGTCAGAATGAAAAACTGTTTTTT. Filled out from reference TRBV30 and TRBJ1-4, the complete variable domain reads SQTIHQWPATLVQPVGSPLSLECTVEGTSNPNLYWYRQAAGRGLQLLFYSVGIGQISSEVPQNLSASRPQDRQFILSSKKLLLSDSGFYLCAWTSGTGQNEKLFFGSGTQLSVL.